A single sample gave rise to the 13 T cell receptor beta chains below, sequenced in a study of shared clonotypes between healthy human individuals. Method: immunoSEQ multiplex PCR; TCRdb's copy keeps in-frame clones and lacks some. The repertoire has roughly 700,000 clones, approximately 79% of them found once; the top ten carry under 2%. Material: memory CD4+ T cells sorted from blood. The subset: CD45RA-negative fraction. These receptors were obtained from a woman in her 30s in good health.

The chain employs TRBV10-3 and TRBJ2-7, with 8 bases lining up with TRBD2. The CDR3 totals 15 residues. V lost 0 bases, J lost 11 bases, and 12 bases stayed unmatched. Germline CDR1 ENHRY, CDR2 SYGVKD. Written as DNA, the CDR3 is TGTGCCATCAGTGAGTCTGGCGGACTAGCCGGGGGCAAGTACTTC. Protein product: CAISESGGLAGGKYF.

This chain joins TRBV10-2 and TRBJ1-2; D is ambiguous. Germline lookup yields CDR1 WSHSY and CDR2 SAAADI. The CDR3 contains 14 residues. V lost 1 base to trimming and J lost 4 bases, with 10 bases between them. The CDR3 reads CASSEFSDTYGYTF. CDR3 bases: TGCGCCAGCAGTGAGTTCAGTGATACCTATGGCTACACCTTC.

The J gene is TRBJ1-5, the V gene TRBV6-6; tentative D call: TRBD1 (5 bases). Germline V gene sequence: CDR1 MNHNY, CDR2 SVGAGI (reference sequence). The ends were cut back, 5 bases at V and 4 bases at J, with 15 bases in the middle. This CDR3 is 15 amino acids long. CDR3 in amino acids: CASSPGTGVNQPQHF. The CDR3 DNA sequence: TGTGCCAGCAGTCCCGGGACGGGAGTTAATCAGCCCCAGCATTTT.

The chain couples TRBV2 to TRBJ1-5, with D hard to call. The V and J ends lost 6 bases and 0 bases respectively, with 24 bases between them. There are 19 residues in the CDR3. The germline V gene has CDR1 SNHLY and CDR2 FYNNEI. In DNA, the CDR3 is TGTGCCAGCAGGGGCCAGATCAGTTCGGGCCTCCTTAGCAATCAGCCCCAGCATTTT. The encoded protein is CASRGQISSGLLSNQPQHF.

The chain is built from TRBV5-1 and TRBJ2-7, with TRBD2 matching 10 bases. The CDR3 loop spans 14 amino acids. V gave up 7 bases and J gave up 7 bases; unmatched junction bases: 11. Per germline, CDR1 SGHRS and CDR2 YFSETQ. DNA of the CDR3: TGCGCCAGCTGCCCCGGGACTAGCGATAGGGAGCAGTACTTC. Its translation is CASCPGTSDREQYF.

The chain links TRBV9 to TRBJ1-5; possible D gene TRBD1, 6 bases. CDR3 size: 11 residues. Trimming pared 10 bases from V and 11 bases from J, leaving 16 bases between. Germline assignment: CDR1 SGDLS and CDR2 YYNGEE. The CDR3 nucleotides are TGTGCCTATCAGGGGCGGGCGGCCCAGCATTTT. The encoded protein is CAYQGRAAQHF.

The genes are TRBV11-1 and TRBJ2-1, with 9 nucleotides matching TRBD2. Per the germline V gene, CDR1 is SGHAT and CDR2 is FQDESV (reference sequence). The CDR3 totals 16 residues. Trimming at V came to 5 bases and at J to 0 bases, leaving 5 bases not matched to a gene. The CDR3 DNA reads TGTGCCAGCAGCCGAAGCGGGAGGAGCTCCTACAATGAGCAGTTCTTC. Protein sequence: CASSRSGRSSYNEQFF.

The chain carries TRBV27 and TRBJ1-2; D is undetermined. This CDR3 is 16 amino acids long. The V end lost 5 bases, the J end lost 4 bases, and 20 bases lay between the germline ends. Germline V lookup: CDR1 MNHEY, CDR2 SMNVEV (reference sequence). The CDR3 reads CASSPRVVKGSYGYTF. CDR3 bases: TGTGCCAGCAGTCCCCGGGTCGTGAAGGGCAGCTATGGCTACACCTTC.

The chain carries TRBV5-1 and TRBJ1-5, with D unresolved. This CDR3 spans 15 amino acids. Trimming removed 0 bases from V and 0 bases from J, with 7 bases in between. CDR1 is SGHRS and CDR2 is YFSETQ in the germline V gene. The CDR3 nucleotides read TGCGCCAGCAGCTTGGGTGGCCCTAGCAATCAGCCCCAGCATTTT. Residues: CASSLGGPSNQPQHF.

This clone was seen more than once but under ten times. The CDR3 loop reads CASILEKLFF. As DNA, the CDR3 is TGCGCCAGCATCCTGGAAAAACTGTTTTTT. The chain joins TRBV4-1 to TRBJ1-4; no firm D call. CDR1 and CDR2 from the germline V gene are MGHRA and YSYEKL. Trimming left V 7 bases short and J 8 bases short, with 5 bases between. The CDR3 runs 10 residues.

This clone was found a few times. V usage is TRBV7-9 and J usage is TRBJ2-3; D gene ambiguous. The CDR3 has 12 amino acids. The germline V gene encodes CDR1 SEHNR and CDR2 FQNEAQ (reference sequence). With 3 bases removed from V and 2 bases from J, the gap between germline ends came to 3 bases. The CDR3 here is CASSFITDTQYF. Written as DNA, the CDR3 is TGTGCCAGCAGCTTCATCACAGATACGCAGTATTTT.

This sequence joins TRBV6-1 and TRBJ2-7; 9 nucleotides line up with TRBD1. The V gene end was trimmed by 7 bases and the J gene end by 2 bases; junction bases not matched to a gene: 9. The CDR3 is 15 residues long. Germline assignment: CDR1 MNHNS and CDR2 SASEGT. The CDR3: CASTGQGKITYEQYF. The CDR3 DNA follows: TGTGCCAGCACCGGACAGGGGAAGATAACCTACGAGCAGTACTTC.

This chain connects TRBV11-2 to TRBJ2-7, with TRBD2 identical over 7 bases. CDR3 length: 17 amino acids. J gave up 0 bases and V 4 bases, and 12 bases lay outside the gene matches. Germline V gene data show CDR1 as SGHAT and CDR2 as FQNNGV. The CDR3 reads CASSSSRDYPFSYEQYF. In nucleotides, the CDR3 is TGTGCCAGCAGCTCAAGCCGGGACTACCCTTTCTCCTACGAGCAGTACTTC.